The 10 T cell receptor beta chains below come from one sample, sequenced in a study of technical replicates of blood from a few donors. Profiling relied on immunoSEQ multiplex PCR, and the TCRdb table lists in-frame clones only, not all of them. In the table there are tens of thousands of clones, 85% to 95% of which are singletons. The sample comprised T cells isolated from PBMCs. The receptors here all came from a human donor in good health.

The chain has TRBV5-6 and TRBJ2-1; D not certain. Trimming took 0 bases from V and 6 from J, leaving 4 bases between them. Germline CDR1 SGHDT, CDR2 YYEEEE. The CDR3 runs to 12 residues. CDR3: CASSLGGNEQFF. Here the CDR3 DNA reads TGTGCCAGCAGCTTGGGCGGCAATGAGCAGTTCTTC.

This chain connects TRBV6-4 to TRBJ2-7, with TRBD1 identical over 8 bases. V lost 2 bases and J lost 3; bases outside the gene matches: 3. Germline CDR1 MRHNA, CDR2 SNTAGT. The length of the CDR3 is 14 residues. The CDR3 DNA is TGTGCCAGCAGTGACCGGGACAGGTACTACGAGCAGTACTTC. Residues: CASSDRDRYYEQYF.

This chain links TRBV4-1 with TRBJ2-1; 13 bases align to TRBD2. V shed 0 bases and J 8 bases; nucleotides not matched to a gene: 7. Germline CDR1 and CDR2: MGHRA and YSYEKL. The CDR3 spans 17 residues. The CDR3 DNA reads as TGCGCCAGCAGCCAAGACCCAGGACTAGCGGGAGTCCATGAGCAGTTCTTC. This sequence encodes CASSQDPGLAGVHEQFF.

V usage is TRBV4-3 and J usage is TRBJ1-1, with TRBD1 matching 7 bases. Germline V CDR1 and CDR2: LGHNA, YSLEER. The CDR3 runs to 14 residues. The V gene end was trimmed by 0 bases and the J gene end by 4 bases; junction bases not matched to a gene: 2. In DNA form, the CDR3 reads TGCGCCAGCAGCCAAGAACACAGGGGCACTGAAGCTTTCTTT. Its protein is CASSQEHRGTEAFF.

The chain has TRBV19 and TRBJ2-5; a weak D match, TRBD1 (5 bases). Trimming pared 3 bases from V and 5 bases from J, leaving 16 bases between. The CDR3 spans 15 residues. The germline CDR1 and CDR2 sequences are LNHDA and SQIVND (reference sequence). DNA of the CDR3: TGTGCCAGTAGTATGGGAACAGGAATAGGGGAGACCCAGTACTTC. Translation gives CASSMGTGIGETQYF. The variable domain in full, completed from reference TRBV19 and TRBJ2-5, reads DGGITQSPKYLFRKEGQNVTLSCEQNLNHDAMYWYRQDPGQGLRLIYYSQIVNDFQKGDIAEGYSVSREKKESFPLTVTSAQKNPTAFYLCASSMGTGIGETQYFGPGTRLLVL.

The chain employs TRBV2 and TRBJ2-3, with D perhaps TRBD2 (6 bases). CDR3 length: 13 residues. In germline, CDR1 is SNHLY, CDR2 FYNNEI. Between the trimmed V and J ends, which lost 6 bases and 6 bases, there was a span of 13 bases. CDR3 DNA sequence: TGTGCCAGCAGAGCTTGGGGGAGGGATACGCAGTATTTT. Translated, it gives CASRAWGRDTQYF. The full variable domain, in which reference TRBV2 and TRBJ2-3 provide the parts outside the CDR3, is EPEVTQTPSHQVTQMGQEVILRCVPISNHLYFYWYRQILGQKVEFLVSFYNNEISEKSEIFDDQFSVERPDGSNFTLKIRSTKLEDSAMYFCASRAWGRDTQYFGPGTRLTVL.

The rearrangement joins TRBV7-9 to TRBJ1-1; D remains unclear. V lost 5 bases, J lost 1 base, and 8 bases lay in between. The V gene's germline CDR1 is SEHNR and CDR2 FQNEAQ (reference sequence). The CDR3 length is 13 residues. The CDR3: CASSRTANTEAFF. The CDR3 DNA reads as TGTGCCAGCAGCCGCACAGCGAACACTGAAGCTTTCTTT. Variable domain in full (rest from reference TRBV7-9 and TRBJ1-1): DTGVSQNPRHKITKRGQNVTFRCDPISEHNRLYWYRQTLGQGPEFLTYFQNEAQLEKSRLLSDRFSAERPKGSFSTLEIQRTEQGDSAMYLCASSRTANTEAFFGQGTRLTVV.

The rearrangement joins TRBV11-3 to TRBJ2-7; 10 nucleotides line up with TRBD1. Per germline, CDR1 SGHNT and CDR2 YENEEA. The CDR3 loop spans 15 amino acids. The V gene end was trimmed by 2 bases and the J gene end by 6 bases; junction bases not matched to a gene: 7. This CDR3 is CASSLRRQGAREQYF. The CDR3 nucleotides are TGTGCCAGCAGCTTAAGGAGACAGGGGGCGCGCGAGCAGTACTTC.

This clone occurred once. The chain has TRBV6-6 and TRBJ1-4; D remains unclear. The V gene lost 5 bases and the J gene lost 1 base, with 11 bases spanning the gap. CDR3 length: 15 amino acids. The germline V gene encodes CDR1 MNHNY and CDR2 SVGAGI (reference sequence). The CDR3 reads CASSRPSETNEKLFF. The CDR3 nucleotides are TGTGCCAGCAGTCGTCCCTCAGAAACTAATGAAAAACTGTTTTTT.

This chain joins TRBV2 and TRBJ1-1; 7 bases fit TRBD1. Unmatched junction bases numbered 11, after V lost 11 bases and J lost 2 bases. The CDR3 extends over 14 amino acids. Germline loops: CDR1 SNHLY, CDR2 FYNNEI. The CDR3, as DNA: TGTGCCTTTACCACGGGACAGCCAAACACTGAAGCTTTCTTT. It codes for CAFTTGQPNTEAFF.